The entry below describes one T cell receptor (beta chain). The antigen is unknown. The germline gives CDR1 SQVTM, CDR2 ANQGSEA. Trimming removed 4 bases at V and 7 bases at J, with 17 bases between. CDR3 length: 14 residues. The entry originates in a study of CD8+CD57+ T cells in acquired aplastic anemia. Background on the study: Across the sorted CD4+ and CD8+ cells, DNA amounts averaged around 3.2 ug. General observations from the study: Twenty-nine sequences, all CD8+ CDR3, were shared between patients and controls. Simpson's diversity of CD8+ cells was not significantly different in patients compared with controls.

In patients chosen for sequencing, flow cytometry had shown CD8+CD57+ cell expansion. Genomic DNA, the template, was used for profiling of the TCR beta VDJ and CDR3. In TCRdb, the reads were re-called with MiXCR into one record per CDR3 protein. The sample includes roughly 170,000 distinct CDR3 sequences, roughly 50% of them seen just once. Sequencing used sorted CD4+, CD8+, or CD8+CD57+ T cells (not recorded which) from PBMCs. The gene calls are TRBV29-1 and TRBJ2-1, with D possibly TRBD2 on 5 matching bases. This TCR came from a human donor with aplastic anemia. The CDR3 DNA sequence: TGCAGCGTTGGTGGGAGAAGTCAAAGGAATGAGCAGTTCTTC. As protein: CSVGGRSQRNEQFF.